Listed here are 24 T cell receptor beta chains from one sample, sequenced in a study of vaccination and CD4 T cells after COVID-19. Documented treatment: roughly ten-day PBMC culture with coronavirus spike peptide pools or control peptides (ViraFEST assay). An unexposed donor provided the CD4+ T cells, which were collected before the COVID-19 pandemic (2011-2018). For these TCRs, the target antigens are not known. Cultured CD4+ T cell DNA was sequenced using the Oncomine TCR Beta short-read assay. Genomic DNA from cultured CD4+ T cells was extracted. TCRdb re-analysed the PCR reads in MiXCR, keeping a single row per CDR3 protein. The sample records about 7,200 distinct CDR3 sequences, about 35% being singletons. The specimen was CD4+ T cells from blood, cultured in vitro. The receptors originated from a human donor in good health.

The chain employs TRBV28 and TRBJ1-6; D gene unclear. Trimming shortened V by 6 bases and J by 5 bases, and 14 bases separated the two germline ends. CDR1 is MDHEN and CDR2 is SYDVKM in the germline V gene. This CDR3 is built from 15 residues. The CDR3 loop reads CASREGGADNSPLHF. The CDR3 region has the DNA TGTGCCAGCAGGGAAGGCGGAGCGGATAATTCACCCCTCCACTTT.

The chain carries TRBV24-1 and TRBJ2-3; TRBD2 is a possible D gene (6 bases). Germline assignment: CDR1 KGHDR and CDR2 SFDVKD. V lost 11 bases to trimming and J lost 6 bases, with 17 bases between them. The CDR3 runs 13 residues. The CDR3 nucleotides read TGTGCCATCCGAGGTGCGAGCGGGGATACGCAGTATTTT. Protein product: CAIRGASGDTQYF.

The genes are TRBV6-1 and TRBJ1-1, with 12 nucleotides matching TRBD1. Germline V CDR1 and CDR2: MNHNS, SASEGT. This CDR3 is 22 amino acids long. J was trimmed by 5 bases and V by 2 bases; bases with no gene match: 24. In DNA form, the CDR3 reads TGTGCCAGCAGTGAACCCCCGGGACAGGGGGCGTCTGGGTCCCAACGGGGTACTGAAGCTTTCTTT. This encodes CASSEPPGQGASGSQRGTEAFF.

Only a few counts were recorded for this clonotype. The J gene is TRBJ1-1, the V gene TRBV7-9; tentatively, D is TRBD1 (6 bases). CDR1 and CDR2 (germline): SEHNR, FQNEAQ (reference sequence). This CDR3 is 14 amino acids long. V was shortened by 2 bases and J by 4 bases, with 11 bases between the two germline ends. Here the CDR3 DNA reads TGTGCCAGCAGCTTATTGGGGGCGGGCACTGAAGCTTTCTTT. Translation: CASSLLGAGTEAFF.

The chain links TRBV5-1 to TRBJ1-1; D is unclear. The CDR3 loop spans 16 amino acids. Germline-derived CDR1 and CDR2 are SGHRS and YFSETQ. Trimming took 6 bases from V and 0 from J, leaving 18 bases between them. The CDR3 protein is CASTLGPEGMNTEAFF. CDR3 DNA: TGCGCCAGCACCCTTGGGCCCGAGGGTATGAACACTGAAGCTTTCTTT.

This chain connects TRBV4-1 to TRBJ2-7, with 13 bases identical to TRBD2. The length of the CDR3 is 15 residues. Germline CDR1 MGHRA, CDR2 YSYEKL. Unmatched junction bases numbered 6, after V lost 5 bases and J lost 5 bases. The CDR3 bases are TGCGCCAGCAGCTACGGACTAGCGGGAGTGGACGAGCAGTACTTC. Amino acids: CASSYGLAGVDEQYF.

This clonotype was observed a handful of times. The chain recombines TRBV19 with TRBJ1-5; D remains ambiguous. V lost 2 bases and J lost 3, with 14 bases in between. Looked up from germline, CDR1 is LNHDA and CDR2 is SQIVND (reference sequence). There are 16 residues in the CDR3. CDR3 loop: CASSITVSGSNQPQHF. The CDR3 bases are TGTGCCAGTAGTATAACGGTGTCCGGGTCCAATCAGCCCCAGCATTTT. Using reference TRBV19 and TRBJ1-5 for the parts outside the CDR3, the full variable domain is DGGITQSPKYLFRKEGQNVTLSCEQNLNHDAMYWYRQDPGQGLRLIYYSQIVNDFQKGDIAEGYSVSREKKESFPLTVTSAQKNPTAFYLCASSITVSGSNQPQHFGDGTRLSIL.

By sample share, this clonotype is medium-sized. The V and J genes are TRBV20-1 and TRBJ1-5; TRBD1 agrees at 8 bases. V was clipped by 3 bases and J by 7 bases; unmatched bases: 14. The germline CDR1 and CDR2 sequences are DFQATT and SNEGSKA (reference sequence). CDR3 length equals 16 residues. The CDR3 here is CSASAIFDRGRQPQHF. CDR3 nucleotide sequence: TGCAGTGCTAGCGCTATCTTCGACAGGGGAAGACAGCCCCAGCATTTT.

The V and J genes are TRBV11-3 and TRBJ2-5, with a possible D match to TRBD2 (6 bases). Trimming took off 1 base at V and 5 bases at J, with 17 bases between the two ends. Germline V gives CDR1 SGHNT, CDR2 YENEEA. The CDR3 runs 16 residues. The CDR3 DNA sequence: TGTGCCAGCAGCTTAGGTCCCTACCGGGAGCCTGAGACCCAGTACTTC. Amino acid sequence: CASSLGPYREPETQYF.

The rearrangement joins TRBV28 to TRBJ2-1, with TRBD2 matching 7 bases. Germline loops: CDR1 MDHEN, CDR2 SYDVKM. The CDR3 loop spans 16 amino acids. V lost 6 bases, J lost 3 bases, and 11 bases stayed unmatched. This CDR3 is CASRSGRASGYNEQFF. CDR3 bases: TGTGCCAGCAGGTCAGGGAGAGCTAGCGGCTACAATGAGCAGTTCTTC.

The V call is TRBV6-5, the J call TRBJ2-7; D is possibly TRBD1 (8 bases). The CDR3 consists of 17 residues. Germline CDR1 and CDR2: MNHEY and SVGAGI. Trimming left V 1 base short and J 5 bases short, with 21 bases between. CDR3 sequence (DNA): TGTGCCAGCAGTTACTTCAGGGGGCGGGCGGGAGTTGACGAGCAGTACTTC. It translates to CASSYFRGRAGVDEQYF.

This rearrangement joins TRBV28 to TRBJ2-3, with 12 bases fitting TRBD2. This CDR3 comprises 14 residues. Germline assignment: CDR1 MDHEN and CDR2 SYDVKM. The CDR3: CGTLAGGPGDTQYF. The DNA of the CDR3 is TGTGGAACCCTAGCGGGAGGGCCGGGCGATACGCAGTATTTT.

This clonotype was picked up a small number of times. The chain employs TRBV20-1 and TRBJ1-6; D is uncertain. Trimming took 0 bases from V and 10 from J, leaving 10 bases between them. CDR1 is DFQATT, CDR2 SNEGSKA, per germline (reference sequence). This CDR3 comprises 13 residues. CDR3 bases: TGCAGTGCTAGAGATTTTTCACGATCACCCCTCCACTTT. Translating gives CSARDFSRSPLHF.

In its sample, this clonotype is medium-sized. V gene TRBV25-1 combines with J gene TRBJ2-5, with TRBD1 as a possible D gene (6 bases). Trimming removed 3 bases at V and 2 bases at J, with 10 bases between. Germline CDR1 MGHDK, CDR2 SYGVNS. The CDR3 sequence is 14 residues long. The CDR3 region has the DNA TGTGCCAGCAGTGAGAGGGGACATCAAGAGACCCAGTACTTC. As protein: CASSERGHQETQYF.

CDR3: CASRRAEDSGNTIYF. Written as DNA, the CDR3 is TGTGCCAGCAGGCGGGCCGAAGACTCTGGAAACACCATATATTTT. The gene calls are TRBV6-1 and TRBJ1-3; D ambiguous. The CDR3 consists of 15 residues. V dropped 6 bases and J dropped 0 bases, with 12 bases sitting between them. Germline V gene data show CDR1 as MNHNS and CDR2 as SASEGT.

The chain employs TRBV6-5 and TRBJ1-3, with 8 bases that match TRBD1. This CDR3 spans 17 amino acids. V shed 0 bases and J 0 bases; nucleotides not matched to a gene: 4. CDR1 is MNHEY and CDR2 is SVGAGI in the germline V gene. In DNA form, the CDR3 reads TGTGCCAGCAGTTACTCCACCCAGGGGGCCTCTGGAAACACCATATATTTT. It yields the protein CASSYSTQGASGNTIYF.

This clonotype was detected only a few times. The V call is TRBV6-1, the J call TRBJ2-6; 11 bases line up with TRBD1. There are 20 residues in the CDR3. Germline V CDR1 and CDR2: MNHNS, SASEGT. Trimming at V came to 3 bases and at J to 4 bases, leaving 14 bases not matched to a gene. CDR3 sequence (DNA): TGTGCCAGCAGTGAGTACCGGGACAGGGGGAAGACGTCCGGGGCCAACGTCCTGACTTTC. Translating it yields CASSEYRDRGKTSGANVLTF.

About this clonotype: The junction departs from the called germline gene at one end, perhaps through a read error. The J gene is TRBJ1-5, the V gene TRBV6-1; 8 bases align to TRBD1. The CDR3 runs 15 residues. Germline V gene sequence: CDR1 MNHNS, CDR2 SASEGT. The CDR3 region is CASRSLGQANSINNF. CDR3 nucleotide sequence: TGTGCCAGCAGATCCTTGGGACAGGCAAACTCCATAAACAATTTT.

The rearrangement links TRBV28 to TRBJ2-1, with D uncertain. Trimming shortened V by 3 bases and J by 8 bases, and 8 bases separated the two germline ends. This CDR3 has 12 amino acids. The germline V gene encodes CDR1 MDHEN and CDR2 SYDVKM. This CDR3 is CASSLKLDEQFF. The CDR3 DNA reads TGTGCCAGCAGTTTGAAGTTGGATGAGCAGTTCTTC.

The rearrangement uses TRBV7-8 and TRBJ1-1; 9 nucleotides agree with TRBD1. V dropped 1 base and J dropped 5; count of bases not matched to a gene: 8. The CDR3 spans 16 residues. In germline, CDR1 is SGHVS, CDR2 FQNEAQ. The CDR3 DNA follows: TGTGCCAGCAGCTTAGACACAGGGGGCACGAAAACTGAAGCTTTCTTT. As protein: CASSLDTGGTKTEAFF.

The chain recombines TRBV6-4 with TRBJ2-2; TRBD2 aligns across 8 bases. The CDR3 has 15 amino acids. Germline CDR1 reads MRHNA; CDR2 reads SNTAGT. V lost 6 bases to trimming and J lost 5 bases; unmatched junction nucleotides: 8. In nucleotides, the CDR3 is TGTGCCAGCAGCCCCGGGGGGGCTGGTACCGGGGAGCTGTTTTTT. Its protein is CASSPGGAGTGELFF.

V and J are TRBV4-2 and TRBJ2-3; D is perhaps TRBD1 or TRBD2 (5 bases each). The CDR3 contains 14 residues. V was clipped by 7 bases and J by 6 bases, with 17 bases between them. Germline V gene sequence: CDR1 LGHNA, CDR2 YNFKEQ. CDR3 DNA sequence: TGTGCCAGCACTTTCCAGGGAGCCCCGGATACGCAGTATTTT. This translates into CASTFQGAPDTQYF.

V and J are TRBV5-1 and TRBJ2-5; 15 positions match TRBD2. V lost 5 bases, J lost 4 bases, and 3 bases stayed unmatched. The CDR3 length is 15 residues. Germline values: CDR1 SGHRS, CDR2 YFSETQ. The CDR3 sequence: CASSGLAGGGETQYF. The CDR3 DNA reads TGCGCCAGCAGTGGACTAGCGGGAGGGGGAGAGACCCAGTACTTC.

The rearrangement uses TRBV2 and TRBJ2-3; tentative D call: TRBD2 (5 bases). V was clipped by 10 bases and J by 6 bases, with 20 bases between them. Germline V gene data show CDR1 as SNHLY and CDR2 as FYNNEI. The CDR3 runs 14 residues. The CDR3 loop is CATMRDNGGDTQYF. The CDR3 DNA reads as TGTGCCACCATGAGGGATAACGGTGGGGATACGCAGTATTTT.